This section outlines one T cell receptor (beta chain) sequence together with its context. This entry is derived from a study of blood T cell repertoires in COVID-19. Study-wide background: Samples taken during acute and convalescent COVID-19 were collected in the United States, Italy and Spain. Sample material is recorded as cDNA or gDNA derived from T cells, B-cell-depleted T cells, or PBMCs.

Germline loops: CDR1 LGHDT, CDR2 YNNKEL (reference sequence). The CDR3 sequence is 14 residues long. The germline V and J ends were trimmed by 7 bases and 6 bases, with 16 bases remaining between them. The assay was immunoSEQ multiplex PCR, and TCRdb's table has in-frame clones only and misses some. The sample yields approximately 170,000 clones, 87% seen once. This sequence joins TRBV3-1 (or the pseudogene TRBV3-2) and TRBJ2-1; D may be TRBD2 (6 bases). This sequence originates from a man aged 18 to 30 with active or convalescent COVID-19. The material sequenced was peripheral blood. CDR3 loop: CASTFNLATNEQFF. The CDR3 coding sequence is TGTGCCAGCACCTTTAATCTAGCGACCAATGAGCAGTTCTTC.